The 4 T cell receptor gamma chains listed next were all sequenced from one sample in a study of gamma-delta chains in newborns, infants, children. TCRdb redid the clone calls on the reads with CATT. The sample has approximately 840 gamma-chain clones; about two fifths are singletons. The specimen sequenced was blood. All receptors come from a child who was a newborn, infant or young child, either healthy, febrile or measles-vaccinated (not recorded which).

Regarding this clone: Given a much more abundant clone one base away, this may be a read error. The gene calls are TRGV3 and TRGJ1 or TRGJ2. In the absence of a J gene in TCRdb, the DNA was matched to germline to assign it here. CDR3 length equals 14 residues. In germline, CDR1 is VTNTFY, CDR2 YDVSTARD (reference sequence). The CDR3 sequence: CATWDRRGYYEKLF. Written as DNA, the CDR3 is TGTGCCACCTGGGACAGGCGGGGTTATTATGAGAAACTCTTT.

By share of the sample, this clone is large. The chain uses TRGV9 and TRGJP. TCRdb does not report a J gene; here it was assigned by matching the DNA to germline references. The CDR3 runs to 16 residues. Germline CDR1 GITISATS, CDR2 ISYDGTV (reference sequence). V gave up 0 bases and J gave up 7 bases; unmatched junction bases: 3. The DNA for the CDR3 is TGTGCCTTGTGGGAGGTGCTGGAGTTGGGCAAAAAAATCAAGGTATTT. This sequence encodes CALWEVLELGKKIKVF.

Of note for this clone: A read error may be the cause here, since a much bigger clone is one base away. V is TRGV3 and J is TRGJ1 or TRGJ2. TCRdb does not report a J gene; here it was assigned by matching the DNA to germline references. The germline CDR1 and CDR2 sequences are VTNTFY and YDVSTARD (reference sequence). The CDR3 spans 14 residues. This chain's CDR3 is CATRDRRGYYKKLF. The CDR3 DNA sequence: TGTGCCACCCGGGACAGGCGGGGTTATTATAAGAAACTCTTT.

Worth noting for this clone: One end of the junction does not line up with germline, which may come from a read error. The V and J genes are TRGV9 and TRGJP. The J gene comes from matching the DNA to germline here; TCRdb lacks it. Germline V gene lookup returns CDR1 GITISATS and CDR2 ISYDGTV (reference sequence). The CDR3 runs to 17 residues. DNA of the CDR3: TGTGCCTTGTGGGAGGTGCCTCAAGAGTTGGACAAAAAAATCAAGGTATTT. Amino acid sequence: CALWEVPQELDKKIKVF.